The T cell receptor beta chain described here comes from a study of blood T cell repertoires in COVID-19. Study details: T cells, B-cell-depleted T cells, or PBMCs supplied cDNA or gDNA.

V was clipped by 5 bases and J by 6 bases; unmatched bases: 5. This CDR3 region has 13 residues. Per the germline V gene, CDR1 is SGHTA and CDR2 is FQGTGA. Some clones are missing from TCRdb's copy, which holds only in-frame ones; the method was immunoSEQ multiplex PCR. The sample includes about 380,000 clones, roughly 85% of them seen just once. This receptor was identified in a woman aged 18 to 35 with acute or convalescent COVID-19. The material sequenced was peripheral blood. The chain recombines TRBV7-3 with TRBJ1-2; 8 bases agree with TRBD1. As DNA, the CDR3 is TGTGCCAGCAGCCATGACAGGGGAAATGGCTACACCTTC. Translated: CASSHDRGNGYTF.